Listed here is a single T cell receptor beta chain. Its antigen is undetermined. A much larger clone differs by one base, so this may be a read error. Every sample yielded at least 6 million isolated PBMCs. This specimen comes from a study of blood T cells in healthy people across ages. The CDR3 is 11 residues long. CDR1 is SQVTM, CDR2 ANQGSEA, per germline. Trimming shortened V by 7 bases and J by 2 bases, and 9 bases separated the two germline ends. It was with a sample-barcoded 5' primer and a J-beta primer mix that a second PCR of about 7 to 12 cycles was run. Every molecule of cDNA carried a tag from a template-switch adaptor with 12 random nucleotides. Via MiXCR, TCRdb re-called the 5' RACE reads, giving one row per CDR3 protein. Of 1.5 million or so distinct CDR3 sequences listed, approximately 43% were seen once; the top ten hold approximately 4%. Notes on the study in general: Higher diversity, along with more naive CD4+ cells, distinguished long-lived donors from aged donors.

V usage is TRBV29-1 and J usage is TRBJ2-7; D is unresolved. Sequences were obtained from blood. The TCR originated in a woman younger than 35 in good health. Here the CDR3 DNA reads TGCAGCGCTTCATTCGCCTACGAGCAGTACTTC. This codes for CSASFAYEQYF.